The clone carrying this TCR beta chain has just a few counts. Its antigen is not identified. TCR alpha and TCR beta cDNA libraries carrying sample barcodes and UMIs came from 5'RACE with constant-segment primers. TCRdb reprocessed the 5' RACE reads with MiXCR, giving one entry per CDR3 protein. Of some 290,000 distinct CDR3 sequences listed, around 15% are singletons. The data were taken from a study of T-cell memory formation after mild COVID-19. Per germline, CDR1 DFQATT and CDR2 SNEGSKA (reference sequence). Germline trimming cut 6 bases from V and 2 bases from J; bases unmatched to any gene: 8. CDR3 size: 14 residues. The study, taken as a whole, reports: Clones shrinking from day 15 to 85 showed even CD4/CD8 mixes; later expanders tilted CD4+. Confirmation was lacking for SARS-CoV-2 specificity of second-wave clones that peaked on day 37.

The chain has TRBV20-1 and TRBJ2-3, with TRBD1 matching over 7 bases. Sequenced input: PBMCs or a T cell subset sorted from them (not recorded which). The TCR sequence derives from a young man who had mild COVID-19 (a few samples of this study predate the infection). Cell type and time point are not known. CDR3 sequence (DNA): TGCAGTGCCCAGGGGGTAGCAACCACAGATACGCAGTATTTT. This gives the protein CSAQGVATTDTQYF.